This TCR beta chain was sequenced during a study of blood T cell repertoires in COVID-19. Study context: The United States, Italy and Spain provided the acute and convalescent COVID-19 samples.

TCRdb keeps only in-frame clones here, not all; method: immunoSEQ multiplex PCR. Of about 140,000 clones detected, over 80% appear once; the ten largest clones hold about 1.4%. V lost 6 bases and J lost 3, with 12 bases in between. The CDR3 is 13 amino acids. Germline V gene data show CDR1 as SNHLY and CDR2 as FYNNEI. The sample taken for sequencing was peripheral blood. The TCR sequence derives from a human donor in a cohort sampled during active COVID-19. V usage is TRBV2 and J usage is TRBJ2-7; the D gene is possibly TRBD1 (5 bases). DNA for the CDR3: TGTGCCAGCAGGCAGGGCGTTAACTACGAGCAGTACTTC. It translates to CASRQGVNYEQYF.